Presented here are 11 T cell receptor beta chains from one specimen sequenced in a study of T cells after yellow fever vaccination. From the 5' RACE reads, TCRdb called clonotypes with MiXCR, one entry per CDR3 protein. The table includes fewer than 350,000 distinct CDR3 sequences, about 4.5% detected once. Material: PBMCs, obtained 15 days after the yellow fever booster vaccination. These receptors were taken from a man aged 18 to 30 who received the YFV17D yellow fever vaccine.

This clonotype was observed a few times. The J gene is TRBJ1-6, the V gene TRBV5-4; D possibly corresponds to TRBD1 (6 bases). CDR1 SGHNT and CDR2 YYREEE come from the germline V gene (reference sequence). The CDR3 is 14 amino acids. V lost 2 bases and J lost 8, with 11 bases in between. The CDR3 sequence is CASSLGDKDSPLHF. Written as DNA, the CDR3 is TGTGCCAGCAGCTTAGGGGACAAGGATTCACCCCTCCACTTT.

The rearrangement joins TRBV20-1 to TRBJ1-6, with D possibly matching TRBD1 (5 bases). V was trimmed by 0 bases and J by 4 bases, leaving 10 bases between them. Germline CDR1 reads DFQATT; CDR2 reads SNEGSKA (reference sequence). The CDR3 length is 15 residues. CDR3 DNA sequence: TGCAGTGCTAGAGATCCAGGGTCTTATAATTCACCCCTCCACTTT. Translating gives CSARDPGSYNSPLHF.

The CDR3 DNA follows: TGTGCCAGCCTACAGGGGTGGAATTCACCCCTCCACTTT. As protein: CASLQGWNSPLHF. The chain combines TRBV11-2 with TRBJ1-6, with TRBD1 matching 7 bases. Germline assignment: CDR1 SGHAT and CDR2 FQNNGV. The CDR3 has 13 amino acids. V trimming: 8 bases; J trimming: 7 bases; junction bases outside the gene matches: 5.

This chain joins TRBV5-6 and TRBJ2-1, with D possibly being TRBD2 (5 bases). Germline loops: CDR1 SGHDT, CDR2 YYEEEE. V was pared by 3 bases and J by 3 bases, with 10 bases between. CDR3 length: 14 residues. The DNA of the CDR3 is TGTGCCAGCAGCTATTACCGGGACTACAATGAGCAGTTCTTC. It encodes CASSYYRDYNEQFF.

The sample holds many counts of this clonotype. This sequence joins TRBV7-9 and TRBJ1-6, with D perhaps TRBD1 (6 bases). Germline CDR1 is SEHNR and CDR2 is FQNEAQ (reference sequence). Trimming left V 6 bases short and J 6 bases short, with 15 bases between. The CDR3 loop spans 15 amino acids. Here the CDR3 DNA reads TGTGCCAGCAGTCCCACAGGGTACCCTAATTCACCCCTCCACTTT. Protein sequence: CASSPTGYPNSPLHF.

This clonotype was seen many times. The chain carries TRBV9 and TRBJ2-5; D is undetermined. The CDR3 sequence is 13 residues long. V dropped 0 bases and J dropped 5 bases, with 8 bases sitting between them. Germline CDR1 is SGDLS and CDR2 is YYNGEE. In nucleotides, the CDR3 is TGTGCCAGCAGCGTAGGGCCAGATGAGACCCAGTACTTC. This sequence encodes CASSVGPDETQYF.

This clonotype occurred many times. V usage is TRBV4-3 and J usage is TRBJ2-4, with D maybe TRBD1 (5 bases). From germline, CDR1 is LGHNA and CDR2 YSLEER. V shed 0 bases and J shed 8 bases, with 11 bases lying between them. There are 14 residues in the CDR3. CDR3 DNA sequence: TGCGCCAGCAGCCAAGATGGCAGGGCGGACATTCAGTACTTC. It encodes CASSQDGRADIQYF.

This clonotype was counted at least ten times. The rearrangement uses TRBV4-3 and TRBJ2-5, with 7 bases that match TRBD2. This CDR3 has 15 residues. The V gene's germline CDR1 is LGHNA and CDR2 YSLEER. V dropped 0 bases and J dropped 5; count of bases not matched to a gene: 6. CDR3 nucleotide sequence: TGCGCCAGCAGCCAAGATCCGAGGGAGGGGGAGACCCAGTACTTC. This gives the protein CASSQDPREGETQYF.

This clonotype was found a few times. The chain carries TRBV6-1 and TRBJ1-4; unclear D gene. Germline V gene data show CDR1 as MNHNS and CDR2 as SASEGT. V was shortened by 3 bases and J by 0 bases, with 11 bases between the two germline ends. This CDR3 spans 16 amino acids. CDR3 in DNA: TGTGCCAGCAGTGACATACAGAGTGCAACTAATGAAAAACTGTTTTTT. It codes for CASSDIQSATNEKLFF.

The table lists this clonotype with a few counts. The chain links TRBV5-1 to TRBJ2-1, with 11 positions matching TRBD1. Germline-derived CDR1 and CDR2 are SGHRS and YFSETQ. The CDR3 has 14 residues. V dropped 5 bases and J dropped 8; count of bases not matched to a gene: 6. The CDR3: CASSWTGGMDEQFF. CDR3 DNA sequence: TGCGCCAGCAGTTGGACAGGGGGCATGGATGAGCAGTTCTTC.

This clonotype has ten or more counts. The gene calls are TRBV7-8 and TRBJ1-1; 10 nucleotides match TRBD1. This CDR3 spans 18 amino acids. V shed 3 bases and J 0 bases; nucleotides not matched to a gene: 10. Germline CDR1 reads SGHVS; CDR2 reads FQNEAQ. CDR3 sequence: CASSFRVTGGLLNTEAFF. The CDR3 bases are TGTGCCAGCAGCTTTAGGGTGACAGGGGGCCTCTTGAACACTGAAGCTTTCTTT.